These 8 T cell receptor beta chains share one sample of origin, sequenced in a study of T cells after posttransplantation cyclophosphamide (dated by TCRdb to the mid-2010s). The treatment or condition label, as the study defines it: high-dose cyclophosphamide on days +3 and +4 as single-agent GVHD prophylaxis. Patients in the PTCy group got busulfan and fludarabine conditioning, a marrow graft from a related or unrelated donor, and cyclophosphamide on days +3 and +4. Libraries were made using the immunoSEQ multiplex PCR assay. Sourced from immuneACCESS, this table was stored by TCRdb with only in-frame sequences that have V and J called. A share of the clones is absent; for the studies checked, an unresolved V gene accounts for under half, and the remainder has no known explanation. The sample table lists 1,500 to 1,700 clones, roughly 80% of them with a count of one. The top ten clonotypes cover 11% of the sample.

Specimen: CD4+ T cells sorted from PBMCs, collected more than 210 days after allogeneic stem cell transplant with posttransplant cyclophosphamide. All receptors come from a female patient in her 60s who received an allogeneic stem cell transplant from an unrelated donor, was CMV-positive, and had acute GVHD only. After a transplant, the graft donor may have provided part of the T cells.

The chain uses TRBV9 and TRBJ2-7; the match to TRBD2 covers 7 bases. The CDR3 spans 11 residues. Germline V gene data show CDR1 as SGDLS and CDR2 as YYNGEE. This chain's CDR3 is CTGTINYEQYF. As DNA, the CDR3 is TGTACCGGGACTATTAACTACGAGCAGTACTTC. The complete variable domain, with remaining parts taken from reference TRBV9 and TRBJ2-7, reads DSGVTQTPKHLITATGQRVTLRCSPRSGDLSVYWYQQSLDQGLQFLIQYYNGEERAKGNILERFSAQQFPDLHSELNLSSLELGDSALYFCTGTINYEQYFGPGTRLTVT.

The chain combines TRBV18 with TRBJ1-2; D is uncertain. The CDR3 covers 13 residues. V gave up 5 bases and J gave up 8 bases, with 15 bases separating them. Germline loops: CDR1 KGHSH, CDR2 LQKENI. The CDR3 bases are TGTGCCAGCTCATCACGCGACACTCGCGGCTACACCTTC. It yields the protein CASSSRDTRGYTF. Based on the CDR3 plus reference TRBV18 and TRBJ1-2, the full variable domain is NAGVMQNPRHLVRRRGQEARLRCSPMKGHSHVYWYRQLPEEGLKFMVYLQKENIIDESGMPKERFSAEFPKEGPSILRIQQVVRGDSAAYFCASSSRDTRGYTFGSGTRLTVV.

On this clone itself: This same CDR3 is encoded by further DNA sequences in the sample. This chain joins TRBV5-1 and TRBJ2-1; 13 bases are a match to TRBD2. The V gene's germline CDR1 is SGHRS and CDR2 YFSETQ. The CDR3 is 14 amino acids. With V trimmed by 5 bases and J by 5 bases, 1 base remained unmatched. The CDR3 here is CASRGLAGDNEQFF. CDR3 in DNA: TGCGCCAGCAGAGGACTAGCGGGGGACAATGAGCAGTTCTTC. The variable domain in full, completed from reference TRBV5-1 and TRBJ2-1, reads KAGVTQTPRYLIKTRGQQVTLSCSPISGHRSVSWYQQTPGQGLQFLFEYFSETQRNKGNFPGRFSGRQFSNSRSEMNVSTLELGDSALYLCASRGLAGDNEQFFGPGTRLTVL.

The rearrangement joins TRBV7-2 to TRBJ1-2, with a tentative D call TRBD1 (6 bases). V was shortened by 3 bases and J by 2 bases, with 10 bases between the two germline ends. This CDR3 spans 14 amino acids. Per germline, CDR1 SGHTA and CDR2 FQGNSA. The CDR3 is CASSFRDTNYGYTF. Here the CDR3 DNA reads TGTGCCAGCAGCTTCCGGGACACCAACTATGGCTACACCTTC.

The V and J genes are TRBV19 and TRBJ2-2, with 9 bases fitting TRBD2. The J segment lost 5 bases and the V segment lost 9 bases, leaving 7 bases of the junction unmatched. From germline, CDR1 is LNHDA and CDR2 SQIVND (reference sequence). The CDR3 contains 14 residues. The CDR3 nucleotides are TGTGCCAGCCTGACTAGCGGAGATACCGGGGAGCTGTTTTTT. Translation: CASLTSGDTGELFF.

This clone was counted once. The gene calls are TRBV7-9 and TRBJ1-2; TRBD1 matches 7 bases. The CDR3 is made up of 16 amino acids. The junction had 12 bases not matched to a gene; V was cut back by 3 bases and J by 5 bases. The germline CDR1 and CDR2 sequences are SEHNR and FQNEAQ (reference sequence). This CDR3 is CASSFSTWTGIYGYTF. The CDR3 DNA is TGTGCCAGCAGCTTCTCCACTTGGACAGGAATATATGGCTACACCTTC.

J is TRBJ2-1 and V is TRBV29-1, with 7 bases aligning to TRBD2. The CDR3 sequence is 14 residues long. Germline-derived CDR1 and CDR2 are SQVTM and ANQGSEA. Trimming cost V 8 bases and J 4 bases; bases outside gene matches: 11. CDR3 nucleotide sequence: TGCAGCCTTCGCCTGGGACTACCTTACAATGAGCAGTTCTTC. This translates into CSLRLGLPYNEQFF.

This chain connects TRBV11-1 to TRBJ2-7; possibly TRBD1 for D (6 bases). There are 17 residues in the CDR3. CDR1 and CDR2 from the germline V gene are SGHAT and FQDESV (reference sequence). The ends were cut back, 2 bases at V and 3 bases at J, with 20 bases in the middle. The CDR3 sequence is CASSLINTGSSVYEQYF. The CDR3 DNA reads as TGTGCCAGCAGCTTAATAAATACAGGGAGCAGCGTCTACGAGCAGTACTTC.